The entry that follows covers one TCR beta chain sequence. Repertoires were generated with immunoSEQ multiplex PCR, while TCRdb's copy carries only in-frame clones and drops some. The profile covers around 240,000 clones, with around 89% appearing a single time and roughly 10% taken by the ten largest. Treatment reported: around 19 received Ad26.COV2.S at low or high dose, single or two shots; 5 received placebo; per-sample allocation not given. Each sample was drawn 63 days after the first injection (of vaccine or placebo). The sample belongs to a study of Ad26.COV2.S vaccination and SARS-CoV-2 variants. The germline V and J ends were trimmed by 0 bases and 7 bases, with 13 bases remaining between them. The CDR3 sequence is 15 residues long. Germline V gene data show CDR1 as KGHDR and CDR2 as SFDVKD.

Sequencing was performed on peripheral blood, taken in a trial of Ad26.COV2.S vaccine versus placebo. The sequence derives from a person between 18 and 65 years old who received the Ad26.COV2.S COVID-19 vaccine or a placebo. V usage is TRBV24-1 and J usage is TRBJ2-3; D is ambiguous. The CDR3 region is CATSDLVDGPHTQYF. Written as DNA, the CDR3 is TGTGCCACCAGTGATTTGGTCGACGGGCCCCATACGCAGTATTTT.